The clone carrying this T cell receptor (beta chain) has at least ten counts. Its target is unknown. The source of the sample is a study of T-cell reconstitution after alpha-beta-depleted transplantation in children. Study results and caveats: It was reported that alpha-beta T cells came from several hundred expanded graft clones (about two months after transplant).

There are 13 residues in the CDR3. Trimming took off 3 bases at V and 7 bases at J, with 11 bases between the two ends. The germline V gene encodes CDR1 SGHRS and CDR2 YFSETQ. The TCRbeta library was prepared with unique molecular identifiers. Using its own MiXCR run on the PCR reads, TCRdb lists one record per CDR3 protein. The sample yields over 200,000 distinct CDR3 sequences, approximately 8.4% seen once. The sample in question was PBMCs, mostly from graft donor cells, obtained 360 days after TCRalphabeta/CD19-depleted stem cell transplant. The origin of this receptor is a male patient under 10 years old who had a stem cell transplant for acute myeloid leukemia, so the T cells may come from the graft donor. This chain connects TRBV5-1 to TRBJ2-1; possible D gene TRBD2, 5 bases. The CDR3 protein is CASSSFPGNEQFF. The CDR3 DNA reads TGCGCCAGCAGCTCCTTCCCGGGGAATGAGCAGTTCTTC. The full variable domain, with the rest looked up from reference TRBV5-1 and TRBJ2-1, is KAGVTQTPRYLIKTRGQQVTLSCSPISGHRSVSWYQQTPGQGLQFLFEYFSETQRNKGNFPGRFSGRQFSNSRSEMNVSTLELGDSALYLCASSSFPGNEQFFGPGTRLTVL.